This T cell receptor beta chain was captured by sequencing in a study of blood T cell repertoires in COVID-19. Study-level information: Some COVID-19 samples were acute and others convalescent; all came from the United States, Italy and Spain. PBMCs, B-cell-depleted T cells, or T cells provided the cDNA or gDNA that made up the material.

During active infection, Seattle patients enrolled and were then monitored through disease. Per the original data handling: Amplification with reference gene primers provided the estimates of nucleated cell counts. The repertoire was sequenced with immunoSEQ multiplex PCR; TCRdb's copy has only in-frame clones and lacks some. V, J and clone size are those of that table, while D and trimming were read from the DNA. Among approximately 330,000 clones listed, roughly 86% were seen once. The specimen was peripheral blood. The TCR originated in a man aged 25 to 40 with COVID-19, enrolled during active disease.

CDR3 sequence (DNA): TGTGCCAGCAGCACCCACGACTATAGCGGGGGGGATTTCGGGGAGCTGTTTTTT. Protein sequence: CASSTHDYSGGDFGELFF. The gene calls are TRBV7-9 and TRBJ2-2, with 11 bases aligning to TRBD2. The J segment lost 7 bases and the V segment lost 5 bases, leaving 15 bases of the junction unmatched. The germline gives CDR1 SEHNR, CDR2 FQNEAQ (reference sequence). The CDR3 runs 18 residues.